A single T cell receptor (beta chain) is shown here with its context. The sample originates from a study of tissue T cells after allogeneic stem cell transplantation. Whole-study context: Pathologist H&E review favored samples with visible lymphocytes for sequencing among multiple samples.

This CDR3 is built from 13 residues. In germline, CDR1 is MNHEY, CDR2 SVGAGI. V gave up 7 bases and J gave up 1 base, with 10 bases separating them. Some clones are missing from TCRdb's copy, which holds only in-frame ones; the method was immunoSEQ multiplex PCR. The sample lists about 10,000 clones, 65% occurring once. This material consisted of tissue from the stomach, taken at autopsy. The clonotype was recovered from a male donor at least 60 years old with lung cancer. This chain links TRBV6-5 with TRBJ1-1; no definite D call. The CDR3 DNA reads as TGTGCCAGCAAACTGCCAGAGAACACTGAAGCTTTCTTT. Residues: CASKLPENTEAFF.